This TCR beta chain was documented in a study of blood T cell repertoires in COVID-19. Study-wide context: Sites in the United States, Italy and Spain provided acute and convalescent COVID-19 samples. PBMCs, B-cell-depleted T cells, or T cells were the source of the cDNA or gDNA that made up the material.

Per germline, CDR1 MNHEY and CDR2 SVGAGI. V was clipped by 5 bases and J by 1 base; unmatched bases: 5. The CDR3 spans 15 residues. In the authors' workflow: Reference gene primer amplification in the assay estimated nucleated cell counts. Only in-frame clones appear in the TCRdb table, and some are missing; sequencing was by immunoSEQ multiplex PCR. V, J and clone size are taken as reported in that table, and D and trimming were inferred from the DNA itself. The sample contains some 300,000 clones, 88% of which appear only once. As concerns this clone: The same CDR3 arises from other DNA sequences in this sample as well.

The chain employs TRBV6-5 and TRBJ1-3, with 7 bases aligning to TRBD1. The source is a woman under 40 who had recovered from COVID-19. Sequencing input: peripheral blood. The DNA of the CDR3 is TGTGCCAGCAGTCGACAGGGTGTTTCTGGAAACACCATATATTTT. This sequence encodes CASSRQGVSGNTIYF.